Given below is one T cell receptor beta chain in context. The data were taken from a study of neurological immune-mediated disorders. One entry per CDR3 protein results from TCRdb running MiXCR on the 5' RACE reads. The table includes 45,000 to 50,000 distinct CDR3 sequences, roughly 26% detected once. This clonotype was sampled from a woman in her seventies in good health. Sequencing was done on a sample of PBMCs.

CDR3 sequence: CASQKGFGNQPQHF. The CDR3 nucleotides are TGTGCCAGCCAGAAGGGTTTTGGCAATCAGCCCCAGCATTTT. The chain links TRBV2 to TRBJ1-5; D gene unclear. The V gene's germline CDR1 is SNHLY and CDR2 FYNNEI. The CDR3 is made up of 14 amino acids. V was trimmed by 8 bases and J by 2 bases, leaving 13 bases between them.